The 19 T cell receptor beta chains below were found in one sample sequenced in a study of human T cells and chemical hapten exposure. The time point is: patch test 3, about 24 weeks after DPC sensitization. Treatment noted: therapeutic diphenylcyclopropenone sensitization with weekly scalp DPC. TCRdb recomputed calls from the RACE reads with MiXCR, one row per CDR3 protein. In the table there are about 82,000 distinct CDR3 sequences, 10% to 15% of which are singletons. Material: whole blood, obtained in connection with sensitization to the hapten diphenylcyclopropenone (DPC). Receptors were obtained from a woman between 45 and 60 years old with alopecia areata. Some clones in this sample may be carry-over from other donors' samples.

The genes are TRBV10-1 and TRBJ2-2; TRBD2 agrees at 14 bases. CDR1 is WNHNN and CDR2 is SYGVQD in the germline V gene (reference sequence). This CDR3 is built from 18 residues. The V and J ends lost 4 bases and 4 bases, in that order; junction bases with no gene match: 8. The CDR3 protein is CASSGKGLAGAGTGELFF. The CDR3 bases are TGCGCCAGCAGTGGAAAGGGACTAGCGGGAGCCGGCACCGGGGAGCTGTTTTTT.

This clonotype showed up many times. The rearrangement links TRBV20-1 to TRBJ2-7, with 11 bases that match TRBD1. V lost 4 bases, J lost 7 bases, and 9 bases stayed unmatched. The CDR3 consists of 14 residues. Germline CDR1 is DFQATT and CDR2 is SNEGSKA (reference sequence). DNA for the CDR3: TGCAGTGCTAATTTCCCCGGGACAGGGGGGGAGCAGTACTTC. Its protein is CSANFPGTGGEQYF.

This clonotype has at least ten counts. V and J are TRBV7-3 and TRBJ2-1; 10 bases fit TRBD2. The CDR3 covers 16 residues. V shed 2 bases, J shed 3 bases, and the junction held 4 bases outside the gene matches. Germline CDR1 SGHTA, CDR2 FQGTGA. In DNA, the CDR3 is TGTGCCAGCAGCTTAGCGGGACTAGCGAACTACAATGAGCAGTTCTTC. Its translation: CASSLAGLANYNEQFF.

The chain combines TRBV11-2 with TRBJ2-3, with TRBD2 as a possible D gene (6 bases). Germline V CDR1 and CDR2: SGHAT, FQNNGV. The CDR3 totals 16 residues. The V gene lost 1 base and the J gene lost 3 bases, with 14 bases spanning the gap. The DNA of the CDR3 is TGTGCCAGCAGCTTAGTCCGGGGGAGAGGGACAGATACGCAGTATTTT. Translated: CASSLVRGRGTDTQYF. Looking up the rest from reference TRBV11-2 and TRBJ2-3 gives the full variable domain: EAGVAQSPRYKIIEKRQSVAFWCNPISGHATLYWYQQILGQGPKLLIQFQNNGVVDDSQLPKDRFSAERLKGVDSTLKIQPAKLEDSAVYLCASSLVRGRGTDTQYFGPGTRLTVL.

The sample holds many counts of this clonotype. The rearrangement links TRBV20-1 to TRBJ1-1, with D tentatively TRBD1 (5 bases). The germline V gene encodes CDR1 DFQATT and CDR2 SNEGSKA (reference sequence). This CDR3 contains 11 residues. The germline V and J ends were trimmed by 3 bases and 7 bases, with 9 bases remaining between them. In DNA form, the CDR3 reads TGCAGTGCTAGCCTCGACAGTGAAGCTTTCTTT. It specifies CSASLDSEAFF.

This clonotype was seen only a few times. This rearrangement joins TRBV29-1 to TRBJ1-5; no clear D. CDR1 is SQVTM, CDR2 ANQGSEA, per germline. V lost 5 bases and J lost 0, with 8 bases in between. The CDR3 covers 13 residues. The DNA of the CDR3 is TGCAGCGTTTCCGAAAATAGCAATCAGCCCCAGCATTTT. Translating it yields CSVSENSNQPQHF.

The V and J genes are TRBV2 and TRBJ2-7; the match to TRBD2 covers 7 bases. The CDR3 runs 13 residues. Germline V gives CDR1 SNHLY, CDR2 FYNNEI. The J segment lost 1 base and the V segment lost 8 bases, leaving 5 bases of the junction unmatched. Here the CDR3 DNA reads TGTGCCAGCGGAACTAGCGAGTCCTACGAGCAGTACTTC. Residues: CASGTSESYEQYF.

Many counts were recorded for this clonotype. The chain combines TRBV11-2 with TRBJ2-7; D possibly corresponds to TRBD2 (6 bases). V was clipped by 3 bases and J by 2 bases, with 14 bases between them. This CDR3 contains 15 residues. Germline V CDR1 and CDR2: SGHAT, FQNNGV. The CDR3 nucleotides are TGTGCCAGCAGCTTGTCGGCGGGAACGCCCTACGAGCAGTACTTC. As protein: CASSLSAGTPYEQYF.

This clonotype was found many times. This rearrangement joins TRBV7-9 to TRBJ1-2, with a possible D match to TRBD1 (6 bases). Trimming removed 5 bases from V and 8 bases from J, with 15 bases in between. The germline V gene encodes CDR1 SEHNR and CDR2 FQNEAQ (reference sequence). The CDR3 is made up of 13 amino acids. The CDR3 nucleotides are TGTGCCAGCAGCCAAGGTTCCGGGGGCGGCTACACCTTC. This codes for CASSQGSGGGYTF.

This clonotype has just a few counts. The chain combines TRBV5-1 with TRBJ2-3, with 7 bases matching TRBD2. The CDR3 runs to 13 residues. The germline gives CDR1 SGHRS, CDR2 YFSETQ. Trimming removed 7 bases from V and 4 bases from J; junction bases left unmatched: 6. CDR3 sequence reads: CASGRELADTQYF. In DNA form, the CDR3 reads TGCGCCAGCGGGCGGGAGCTAGCAGATACGCAGTATTTT.

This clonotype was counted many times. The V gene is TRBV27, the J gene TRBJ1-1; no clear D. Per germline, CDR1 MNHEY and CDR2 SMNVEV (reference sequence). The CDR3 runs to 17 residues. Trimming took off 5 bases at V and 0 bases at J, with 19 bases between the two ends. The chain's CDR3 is CASSRRFLGGMNTEAFF. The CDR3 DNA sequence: TGTGCCAGCAGTAGGCGGTTTTTGGGCGGGATGAACACTGAAGCTTTCTTT.

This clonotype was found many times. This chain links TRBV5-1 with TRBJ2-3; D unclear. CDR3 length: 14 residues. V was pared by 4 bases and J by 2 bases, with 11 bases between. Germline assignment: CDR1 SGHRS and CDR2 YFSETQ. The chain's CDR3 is CASSRMASTDTQYF. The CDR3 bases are TGCGCCAGCAGCCGGATGGCCTCCACAGATACGCAGTATTTT.

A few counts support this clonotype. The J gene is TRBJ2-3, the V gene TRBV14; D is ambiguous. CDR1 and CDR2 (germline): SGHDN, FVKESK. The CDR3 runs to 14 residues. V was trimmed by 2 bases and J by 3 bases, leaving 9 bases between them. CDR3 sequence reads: CASSQPGRTDTQYF. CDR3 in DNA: TGTGCCAGCAGCCAACCCGGGCGGACAGATACGCAGTATTTT.

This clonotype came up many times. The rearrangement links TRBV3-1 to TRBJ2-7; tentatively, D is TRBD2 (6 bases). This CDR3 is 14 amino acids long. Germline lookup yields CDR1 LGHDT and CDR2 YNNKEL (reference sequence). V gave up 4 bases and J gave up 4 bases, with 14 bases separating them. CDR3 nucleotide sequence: TGTGCCAGCAGCCCGAGCCGGGGGTTATACGAGCAGTACTTC. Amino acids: CASSPSRGLYEQYF.

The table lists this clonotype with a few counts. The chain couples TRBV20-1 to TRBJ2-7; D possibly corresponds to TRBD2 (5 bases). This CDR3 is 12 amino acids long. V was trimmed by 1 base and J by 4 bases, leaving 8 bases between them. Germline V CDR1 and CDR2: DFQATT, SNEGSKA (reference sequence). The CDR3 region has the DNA TGCAGTGCTAGAGGCGAGCGGTACGAGCAGTACTTC. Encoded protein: CSARGERYEQYF.

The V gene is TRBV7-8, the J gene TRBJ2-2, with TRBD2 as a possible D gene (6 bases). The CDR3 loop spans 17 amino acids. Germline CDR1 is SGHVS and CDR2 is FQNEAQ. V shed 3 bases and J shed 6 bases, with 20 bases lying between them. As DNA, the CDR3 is TGTGCCAGCAGCTTGATTCTGGCGGGACCAAGGGCCGGGGAGCTGTTTTTT. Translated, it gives CASSLILAGPRAGELFF.

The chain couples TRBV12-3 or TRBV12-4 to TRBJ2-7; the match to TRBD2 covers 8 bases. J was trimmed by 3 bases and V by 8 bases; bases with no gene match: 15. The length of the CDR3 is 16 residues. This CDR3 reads CASPTLRREGLYEQYF. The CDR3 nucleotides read TGTGCCAGCCCGACGTTACGTCGGGAGGGCCTCTACGAGCAGTACTTC.

The CDR3 reads CASSKGQGNHNEQFF. The CDR3 bases are TGTGCCAGCAGCAAGGGACAGGGGAACCACAATGAGCAGTTCTTC. The V and J genes are TRBV3-1 and TRBJ2-1; 10 positions agree with TRBD1. Germline CDR1 reads LGHDT; CDR2 reads YNNKEL (reference sequence). V dropped 5 bases and J dropped 5; count of bases not matched to a gene: 6. This CDR3 spans 15 amino acids.

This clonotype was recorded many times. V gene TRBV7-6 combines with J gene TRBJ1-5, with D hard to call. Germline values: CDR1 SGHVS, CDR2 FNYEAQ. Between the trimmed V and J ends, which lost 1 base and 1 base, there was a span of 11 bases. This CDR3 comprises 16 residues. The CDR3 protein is CASSLGSAGSNQPQHF. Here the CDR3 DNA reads TGTGCCAGCAGCTTAGGTTCTGCAGGAAGCAATCAGCCCCAGCATTTT.